This T cell receptor (beta chain) comes out of a study of cytomegalovirus exposure and HLA in healthy donors. Using immunoSEQ multiplex PCR, the repertoire was profiled, and TCRdb retains in-frame clones only, with some absent. The data show 200,000 to 250,000 clones, with about 90% seen just once and about 12% held by the top ten. Trimming left V 2 bases short and J 3 bases short, with 7 bases between. This CDR3 contains 13 residues. CDR1 is MNHNS, CDR2 SASEGT, per germline. Sequenced: PBMCs. This clonotype was obtained from a man between 18 and 29 years old in good health and CMV-seropositive. The chain couples TRBV6-1 to TRBJ1-2; D call uncertain. CDR3 region: CASSESGHYGYTF. CDR3 nucleotides: TGTGCCAGCAGTGAAAGCGGCCACTATGGCTACACCTTC.